One sample yielded the 9 T cell receptor beta chains listed below, sequenced in a study of T cell responses to AZD1222 COVID-19 vaccine. Clones were sequenced by immunoSEQ multiplex PCR, and TCRdb holds only the in-frame ones, with some missing. The table has about 160,000 clones, around 90% seen once. The sample consisted of peripheral blood, taken on day 0 of AZD1222 vaccination. These receptors were taken from an adult in good health.

This rearrangement joins TRBV5-1 to TRBJ2-2, with 8 positions matching TRBD1. This CDR3 is built from 16 residues. V shed 1 base, J shed 4 bases, and the junction held 6 bases outside the gene matches. The germline V gene has CDR1 SGHRS and CDR2 YFSETQ. The CDR3: CASSLLSGGSTGELFF. The CDR3, as DNA: TGCGCCAGCAGCTTGTTGTCAGGGGGCAGCACCGGGGAGCTGTTTTTT. The entire variable domain, with the rest obtained from reference TRBV5-1 and TRBJ2-2, is as follows: KAGVTQTPRYLIKTRGQQVTLSCSPISGHRSVSWYQQTPGQGLQFLFEYFSETQRNKGNFPGRFSGRQFSNSRSEMNVSTLELGDSALYLCASSLLSGGSTGELFFGEGSRLTVL.

The count of this clone is one. The chain has TRBV28 and TRBJ2-5; the match to TRBD2 covers 8 bases. CDR1 is MDHEN, CDR2 SYDVKM, per germline. CDR3 length equals 14 residues. The trim removed 3 bases at V and 1 base at J, leaving 1 base unmatched. CDR3 amino acids: CASSFSGAQETQYF. The CDR3 DNA reads TGTGCCAGCAGTTTTAGCGGGGCCCAAGAGACCCAGTACTTC.

This chain uses TRBV2 with TRBJ1-4; TRBD1 matches at 7 bases. Trimming cost V 8 bases and J 6 bases; bases outside gene matches: 6. CDR3 length equals 13 residues. CDR1 is SNHLY and CDR2 is FYNNEI in the germline V gene. The CDR3 region is CASRDSGYEKLFF. Here the CDR3 DNA reads TGTGCCAGCCGGGACAGTGGCTATGAAAAACTGTTTTTT.

This clone was observed once. This chain uses TRBV30 with TRBJ2-3; D unclear. V lost 4 bases and J 2 bases, leaving 10 bases between the germline ends. The CDR3 is 13 residues long. Germline V gives CDR1 GTSNPN, CDR2 SVGIG (reference sequence). The CDR3 region is CAWTPINTDTQYF. As DNA, the CDR3 is TGTGCCTGGACTCCGATTAACACAGATACGCAGTATTTT.

This rearrangement joins TRBV5-1 to TRBJ2-5; 7 bases are shared with TRBD1. The V gene's germline CDR1 is SGHRS and CDR2 YFSETQ. The CDR3 is made up of 16 amino acids. V was pared by 3 bases and J by 5 bases, with 13 bases of the junction left unmatched. CDR3 amino acids: CASSWGTDFPTETQYF. CDR3 sequence (DNA): TGCGCCAGCAGCTGGGGGACAGACTTTCCTACGGAGACCCAGTACTTC.

The J gene is TRBJ1-6, the V gene TRBV5-5; no reliable D call. The CDR3 totals 16 residues. Trimming pared 2 bases from V and 5 bases from J, leaving 14 bases between. Germline V gene data show CDR1 as SGHKS and CDR2 as YYEKEE (reference sequence). Here the CDR3 DNA reads TGTGCCAGCAGCTTAGGGCCTCGGAGGGATAATTCACCCCTCCACTTT. Protein: CASSLGPRRDNSPLHF. The full variable domain, with the rest looked up from reference TRBV5-5 and TRBJ1-6, is DAGVTQSPTHLIKTRGQQVTLRCSPISGHKSVSWYQQVLGQGPQFIFQYYEKEERGRGNFPDRFSARQFPNYSSELNVNALLLGDSALYLCASSLGPRRDNSPLHFGNGTRLTVT.

This chain uses TRBV28 with TRBJ2-2; TRBD2 matches 9 bases. The length of the CDR3 is 15 residues. The germline V gene has CDR1 MDHEN and CDR2 SYDVKM. V trimming: 6 bases; J trimming: 1 base; junction bases outside the gene matches: 3. The CDR3, as DNA: TGTGCCAGCAGGTCAGCGGGAGGGAACACCGGGGAGCTGTTTTTT. Translating gives CASRSAGGNTGELFF. The whole variable domain, filled in from reference TRBV28 and TRBJ2-2, reads DVKVTQSSRYLVKRTGEKVFLECVQDMDHENMFWYRQDPGLGLRLIYFSYDVKMKEKGDIPEGYSVSREKKERFSLILESASTNQTSMYLCASRSAGGNTGELFFGEGSRLTVL.

This clone showed up just once. V gene TRBV19 combines with J gene TRBJ2-7, with 7 bases aligning to TRBD1. Per the germline V gene, CDR1 is LNHDA and CDR2 is SQIVND (reference sequence). The CDR3 is 15 residues long. V lost 6 bases to trimming and J lost 2 bases; unmatched junction nucleotides: 10. The CDR3 is CASSRARQGPYEQYF. CDR3 DNA sequence: TGTGCCAGTAGCCGAGCCCGACAGGGACCCTACGAGCAGTACTTC.

The chain couples TRBV30 to TRBJ2-1, with D hard to call. Trimming pared 6 bases from V and 2 bases from J, leaving 20 bases between. Germline values: CDR1 GTSNPN, CDR2 SVGIG (reference sequence). The CDR3 sequence is 16 residues long. The CDR3 nucleotides read TGTGCCTGCTATCCTCTTGACCGATCCCCCTACAATGAGCAGTTCTTC. This translates into CACYPLDRSPYNEQFF.